This T cell receptor beta chain was documented in a study of cytomegalovirus exposure and HLA in healthy donors. With regard to this clone: The antigen is undetermined.

Study-wide results and caveats: It was taken for granted in presence/absence analyses that sequencing depth across donors was roughly uniform. Apart from CMV serostatus, no immune exposure information was available. Earlier analysis found most TCR beta V segments productive about 90% or about 30% of the time.

The PCR contained 60 Vbeta and 13 Jbeta primers. Original data processing: Unique TCR beta chains totaled some 80 million in a later count, with roughly 11 million of them shared. Here immunoSEQ multiplex PCR was the method, and the copy in TCRdb shows in-frame clones only, minus some. The D gene and trimming were derived from the DNA, and the V and J assignments and clone size from that table. The sample records roughly 100,000 clones, more than 60% being singletons. Germline CDR1 and CDR2: MGHRA and YSYEKL. V lost 0 bases to trimming and J lost 7 bases, with 15 bases between them. The CDR3 spans 15 residues.

The rearrangement joins TRBV4-1 to TRBJ1-1; D is perhaps TRBD1 (6 bases). The receptor was isolated from a man between 35 and 55 years old in good health and CMV-seronegative. The sample was PBMCs. This CDR3 is CASSQDLYRVDEAFF. The CDR3 DNA reads as TGCGCCAGCAGCCAAGATCTGTACAGGGTCGATGAAGCTTTCTTT.